This entry describes one T cell receptor beta chain. Its antigen remains unknown. TCR beta cDNA was made from 400 to 600 ng total RNA with a constant-region primer. For TCR beta, libraries were produced by three nested multiplex PCR rounds using slightly modified ARM-PCR. TCRdb fed the multiplex PCR reads into MiXCR, producing one record per CDR3 protein. Of about 66,000 distinct CDR3 sequences in the sample, around 64% were seen once. The tissue used was unsorted bulk material of 20-30 mg. RNA and DNA were co-extracted from it with the AllPrep DNA/RNA mini kit. This record comes from a study of tumor-infiltrating lymphocytes in primary liver carcinoma. Study summary: The neoplasms were of stage T1-T3 N0M0, with dimensions of about 4.2 to 11 cm across. Samples gave roughly 3.5 to 7.5 million productive TCRbeta reads, similar across tissue types.

Findings and limits, study-wide: No more than about 8-24% of top clones could be seen in all five tumor regions. Tumors had a significantly higher top-250-clone fraction than blood (p = 0.039).

The sample consisted of liver tumor tissue from sampling region 4. Sample subset: tumor region T4, right-lateral pole. This receptor was taken from a man aged 35 to 55 with primary liver carcinoma and hepatitis B virus infection.

The CDR3 DNA is TGCAGCGTTGATGGCAGGGCCGCTGAGACCCAGTACTTC. This codes for CSVDGRAAETQYF. The V call is TRBV29-1, the J call TRBJ2-5, with D perhaps matching TRBD1 (5 bases). Germline CDR1 and CDR2: SQVTM and ANQGSEA. CDR3 length equals 13 residues. The V gene lost 3 bases and the J gene lost 5 bases, with 13 bases spanning the gap.